The rows below give T cell receptor beta chains drawn from one sample of a study of low-dose radiotherapy and immunotherapy resistance in tumors. MiXCR, run by TCRdb on the reads, gives a single entry per CDR3 protein. Among fewer than 95,000 distinct CDR3 sequences, roughly a tenth were seen once, and the ten largest hold around 1%. Sequenced material: PBMCs, taken before treatment. The receptors were sampled from a male donor with prostate cancer. Each CDR3 is given without its conserved first and last residue. A D gene is named only where the DNA matches it firmly. The size field is filled for only some rows; it gives once, few, many or a size class.

D,V,size,CDR3
NA,TRBV27,many,AGYNEQF
NA,TRBV7-2,many,ASSKKLEGLLSYEQY
NA,TRBV7-9,NA,ASSLSTGELS
TRBD1,TRBV18,NA,ASSPSQGVTGNTIY
NA,TRBV18,many,ASSPILDSPLH
NA,TRBV24-1,many,ATSDSDRAKNIQY
NA,TRBV7-2,many,ASTTRGGSYEQY
TRBD1,TRBV27,many,ATRQGSYEQY
TRBD2,TRBV2,many,ASSDGSGRATDTQY
TRBD2,TRBV20-1,many,SARDWASGNQETQY
NA,TRBV7-2,many,ASSLAPRGEGEQY
NA,TRBV28,many,ASSLDATKTGTGEQY
NA,TRBV7-9,few,ASSWRRTGSTDTQY
NA,TRBV5-1,NA,ASSLPGLEYEQY
NA,TRBV6-2/TRBV6-3,many,ASSADSPIGEQF
TRBD1,TRBV12-3/TRBV12-4,many,ASSLQGTDYNEQF
TRBD1,TRBV10-3,many,AISPGTAYNEQF
TRBD2,TRBV7-2,many,ASSRGTSGRTDTQY
NA,TRBV27,NA,ASSLYSQRRGEKLF
NA,TRBV5-4,many,ASSPRGTRELF
NA,TRBV28,NA,ASSPGGNTGELF
NA,TRBV7-2,many,ASSQRQDTGELF
TRBD2,TRBV13,NA,ASSGLADPRTQY
TRBD2,TRBV29-1,many,SVLGGAGNIQY
NA,TRBV6-5,many,ASCRSDSTSGANVLT
TRBD2,TRBV4-2,many,ASSRATTSGSYEQY
TRBD2,TRBV14,NA,ASSKFPLIAGAYEQY
TRBD2,TRBV7-2,many,ASSPIAGRTGELF
TRBD1,TRBV3-1,many,ASSQPGGSYEQY
NA,TRBV3-1,few,ASSQDSLAVGDEQF
NA,TRBV20-1,many,SARISRDFDYEQY
NA,TRBV28,many,ASLTGTRSGEQY
NA,TRBV20-1,many,STSRGGDSNQPQH
NA,TRBV2,many,ASFTREYNEQF
TRBD2,TRBV19,many,ASSIARTSGTYEQY
NA,TRBV9,many,ASSVTRVGANVLT
TRBD2,TRBV9,NA,ASSPRTSGNYEQY
NA,TRBV15,many,ATSPKGQETQY
NA,TRBV29-1,many,SVALGGGYEQY
NA,TRBV18,NA,ASSLSEGRTEAF
NA,TRBV7-2,many,ASSLAQGRKETQY
NA,TRBV5-5,many,ASSLRDPARTYNEQF
NA,TRBV11-2,many,ASSRSTDTQY
NA,TRBV13,NA,ASSPSFPYNEQF
NA,TRBV28,few,ASRKVAGNQPQH